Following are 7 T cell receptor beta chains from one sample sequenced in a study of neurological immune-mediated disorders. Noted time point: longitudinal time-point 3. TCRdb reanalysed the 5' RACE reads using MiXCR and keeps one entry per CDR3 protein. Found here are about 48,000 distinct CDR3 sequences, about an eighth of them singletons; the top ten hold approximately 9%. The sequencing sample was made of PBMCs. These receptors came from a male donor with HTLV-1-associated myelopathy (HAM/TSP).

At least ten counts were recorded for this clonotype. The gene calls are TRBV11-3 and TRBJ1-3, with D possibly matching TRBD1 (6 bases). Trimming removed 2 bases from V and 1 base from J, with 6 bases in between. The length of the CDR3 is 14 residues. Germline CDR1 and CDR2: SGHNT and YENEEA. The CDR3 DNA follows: TGTGCCAGCAGCTTAACAGGGTCTGGAAACACCATATATTTT. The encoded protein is CASSLTGSGNTIYF.

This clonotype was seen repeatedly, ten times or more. CDR3 region: CASSSARTGRQPQHF. CDR3 DNA sequence: TGTGCCAGCAGCTCGGCCCGGACAGGGCGCCAGCCCCAGCATTTT. The genes are TRBV7-8 and TRBJ1-5; 8 positions agree with TRBD1. The CDR3 is made up of 15 amino acids. From germline, CDR1 is SGHVS and CDR2 FQNEAQ. J was trimmed by 7 bases and V by 4 bases; bases with no gene match: 9.

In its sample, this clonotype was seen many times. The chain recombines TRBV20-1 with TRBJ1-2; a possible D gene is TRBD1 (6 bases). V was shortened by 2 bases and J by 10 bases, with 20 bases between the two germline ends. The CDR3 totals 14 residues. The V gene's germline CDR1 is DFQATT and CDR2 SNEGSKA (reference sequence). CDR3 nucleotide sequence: TGCAGTGCTAGACCCACGAGGGGGGCAGCAGTCTACACCTTC. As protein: CSARPTRGAAVYTF.

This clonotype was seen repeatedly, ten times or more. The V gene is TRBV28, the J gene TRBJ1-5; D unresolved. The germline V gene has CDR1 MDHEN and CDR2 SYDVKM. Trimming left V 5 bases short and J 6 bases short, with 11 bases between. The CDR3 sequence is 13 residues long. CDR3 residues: CASSRYSTQPQHF. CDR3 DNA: TGTGCCAGCAGTAGATACAGTACTCAGCCCCAGCATTTT.

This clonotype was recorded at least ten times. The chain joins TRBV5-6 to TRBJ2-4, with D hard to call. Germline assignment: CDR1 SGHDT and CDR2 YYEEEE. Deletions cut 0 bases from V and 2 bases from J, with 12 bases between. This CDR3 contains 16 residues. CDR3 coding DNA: TGTGCCAGCAGCTTGGGACCCCCAACAACCAAAAACATTCAGTACTTC. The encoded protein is CASSLGPPTTKNIQYF. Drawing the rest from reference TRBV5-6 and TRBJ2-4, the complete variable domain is DAGVTQSPTHLIKTRGQQVTLRCSPKSGHDTVSWYQQALGQGPQFIFQYYEEEERQRGNFPDRFSGHQFPNYSSELNVNALLLGDSALYLCASSLGPPTTKNIQYFGAGTRLSVL.

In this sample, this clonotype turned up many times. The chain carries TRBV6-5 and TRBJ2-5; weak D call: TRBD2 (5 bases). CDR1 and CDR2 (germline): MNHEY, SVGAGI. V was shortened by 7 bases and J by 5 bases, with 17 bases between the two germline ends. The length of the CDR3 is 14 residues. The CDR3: CASKSGLRSETQYF. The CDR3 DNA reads TGTGCCAGCAAGTCGGGGTTGCGGTCGGAGACCCAGTACTTC.

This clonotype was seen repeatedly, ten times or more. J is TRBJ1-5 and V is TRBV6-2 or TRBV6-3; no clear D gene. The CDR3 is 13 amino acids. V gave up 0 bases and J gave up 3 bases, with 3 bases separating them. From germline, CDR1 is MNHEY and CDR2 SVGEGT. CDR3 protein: CASSYSINQPQHF. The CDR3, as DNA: TGTGCCAGCAGTTACTCGATCAATCAGCCCCAGCATTTT.